The rows below give T cell receptor beta chains drawn from one sample of a study of Ad26.COV2.S vaccination and SARS-CoV-2 variants. The protocol was immunoSEQ multiplex PCR, while the TCRdb copy is restricted to in-frame clones and leaves out a portion. The data contain fewer than 900,000 clones, roughly 90% of them singletons. The sample here was peripheral blood, taken in a trial of Ad26.COV2.S vaccine versus placebo. These receptors were obtained from a person between 18 and 60 years old who received the Ad26.COV2.S COVID-19 vaccine or a placebo. The CDR3 runs from the conserved cysteine through the conserved F or W. The D gene is left open where the match is weak. Expanded clones are given a class, and other clones once, few, many or no size at all.

clone size,D gene,J gene,V gene,CDR3 DNA,CDR3 protein
.,TRBD1,TRBJ2-7,TRBV5-1,TGCGCCAGCAGCCAACCGGGACAGGGCTACGAGCAGTACTTC,CASSQPGQGYEQYF
.,.,TRBJ1-5,TRBV5-1,TGCGCCAGCAGCGCTCGTGGAGGGGACAATCAGCCCCAGCATTTT,CASSARGGDNQPQHF
.,TRBD1,TRBJ1-1,TRBV20-1,TGCAGTGCTGAAAGACAGGGCGAAGCTTTCTTT,CSAERQGEAFF
.,.,TRBJ2-1,TRBV21-1,TGTGCCAGCAGCGGCGGGGAGAGCTCCTACAATGAGCAGTTCTTC,CASSGGESSYNEQFF
.,.,TRBJ2-7,TRBV5-4,TGTGCCAGCAGCTTGGAAGGTAAGGGTGTCGACGAGCAGTACTTC,CASSLEGKGVDEQYF
once,TRBD1,TRBJ2-1,TRBV30,TGTGCCTGGAGGAGGGACAGTCGGACCTACAATGAGCAGTTCTTC,CAWRRDSRTYNEQFF
.,.,TRBJ1-1,TRBV7-2,TGTGCCAGCAGCTTAGCGAGGAACACTGAAGCTTTCTTT,CASSLARNTEAFF
.,TRBD2,TRBJ2-3,TRBV5-1,TGCGCCAGCAGCCCCCGGACTAGCGCAGATACGCAGTATTTT,CASSPRTSADTQYF
.,TRBD1,TRBJ2-7,TRBV9,TGTGCCAGCAGCGCCCGACAGGGGCGCGAGCAGTACTTC,CASSARQGREQYF
.,TRBD2,TRBJ2-7,TRBV18,TGTGCCAGCTCACCCCTCGACTCGCGGGAGAGGCCATACGAGCAGTACTTC,CASSPLDSRERPYEQYF
.,.,TRBJ1-5,TRBV2,TGTGCCAGCACGAGCGTCAATAGCAATCAGCCCCAGCATTTT,CASTSVNSNQPQHF
.,.,TRBJ2-4,TRBV5-1,TGCGCCAGCAGCTTGGGCCTGGTCGAGGGAGCCAAAAACATTCAGTACTTC,CASSLGLVEGAKNIQYF
once,TRBD1,TRBJ1-5,TRBV24-1,TGTGCCACCAGTGACGGGACAGGGAAAGGCAATCAGCCCCAGCATTTT,CATSDGTGKGNQPQHF
.,TRBD1,TRBJ1-1,TRBV25-1,TGTGCCAGCATCGGGGACAGATTGAACACTGAAGCTTTCTTT,CASIGDRLNTEAFF
.,TRBD1,TRBJ2-3,TRBV7-2,TGTGCCAGCAGCTTAGGGGCGTCAGGGGGTACAGATACGCAGTATTTT,CASSLGASGGTDTQYF
.,TRBD1,TRBJ2-7,TRBV25-1,TGTGCCAGCAGTGATGGGACAGGCTACTCCTACGAGCAGTACTTC,CASSDGTGYSYEQYF
.,.,TRBJ1-2,TRBV6-5,TGTGCCAGCAGGCGGACAGCTAACTATGGCTACACCTTC,CASRRTANYGYTF
.,TRBD1,TRBJ1-2,TRBV19,TGTGCCAGTAGGCACAGGGGGGATAACTATGGCTACACCTTC,CASRHRGDNYGYTF
.,.,TRBJ2-3,TRBV4-2,TGTGCCAGCAGCCAAGGAGGGCTAGGGCTCAGAGATACGCAGTATTTT,CASSQGGLGLRDTQYF
.,.,TRBJ2-6,TRBV5-4,TGTGCCAGCAGCCCTCTCGCCTCTGGGGCCAACGTCCTGACTTTC,CASSPLASGANVLTF
.,.,TRBJ1-5,TRBV19,TGTGCCAGTAGGGATCAGGGTGGGCTTGGCAATCAGCCCCAGCATTTT,CASRDQGGLGNQPQHF
.,.,TRBJ2-6,TRBV18,TGTGCCAGCTCACCTACAGGTTACTCTGGGGCCAACGTCCTGACTTTC,CASSPTGYSGANVLTF
.,.,TRBJ1-3,TRBV6-5,TGTGCCAGCAGTTACACCCAGACCGCGACAAACACCATATATTTT,CASSYTQTATNTIYF
.,.,TRBJ1-4,TRBV18,TGTGCCAGCTCCCCCCCGGGTCGCCTAGGTGACGAAAAACTGTTTTTT,CASSPPGRLGDEKLFF
.,.,TRBJ1-2,TRBV4-3,TGCGCCAGCAGCCGACAACAGGCCTCAGACGGCTACACCTTC,CASSRQQASDGYTF